This TCR beta chain was obtained from a study of brain T cells in children with intractable seizures. Whole-study results and caveats: Viral specificity was inferred only from CDR3 similarity; HCMV serostatus was unknown. Absence of clones before surgery may stem from lower sequencing depth.

In the case of this clone: The antigen is unknown.

Measured with immunoSEQ multiplex PCR; TCRdb has only the in-frame clones, and not every one. The sample shows 300,000 to 400,000 clones, 93% of them seen only once. The time point: blood from clinic visit 5 months post-surgery; TSC patient then seizure free. Only cases whose brain tissue showed the highest T cell transcript signatures were sequenced. At least one anti-epileptic drug was given before surgery. V shed 6 bases and J 7 bases; nucleotides not matched to a gene: 13. This CDR3 is built from 16 residues. CDR1 MDHEN and CDR2 SYDVKM come from the germline V gene. This TCR derives from a boy younger than two with tuberous sclerosis and intractable seizures. The chain has TRBV28 and TRBJ2-4, with TRBD1 identical over 9 bases. The sample consisted of peripheral blood, taken 4 to 5 months after surgery. This CDR3 reads CASSRPPGDRENIQYF. The CDR3 DNA follows: TGTGCCAGCAGCAGACCCCCCGGGGACAGGGAGAACATTCAGTACTTC.